The 27 T cell receptor beta chains below come from one sample, sequenced in a study of low-dose radiotherapy and immunotherapy resistance in tumors. Covering alpha and beta chains, TRAV- and TRBV-specific primers were used for the first-strand cDNA. TCRs underwent about 22 PCR cycles of amplification with a constant-region primer and V-primer adapter. TCRdb reprocessed the reads with MiXCR, giving one entry per CDR3 protein. This sample yields 70,000 to 90,000 distinct CDR3 sequences, of which around 17% are seen a single time; 2.5% to 3.5% belongs to the top ten. This sample's time point: before trial treatment. Material: PBMCs, obtained before treatment. Receptors were obtained from a male donor with prostate cancer.

As concerns this clonotype: This may be a read error: a much more frequent sequence differs by one nucleotide. Here the CDR3 DNA reads TGTGACAGCAGCAAGACAGGGTTAATGAACACTGAAGCTTTCTTT. Protein sequence: CDSSKTGLMNTEAFF. This sequence joins TRBV27 and TRBJ1-1; 7 bases are a match to TRBD1. Germline CDR1 is MNHEY and CDR2 is SMNVEV (reference sequence). This CDR3 region has 15 residues.

The V gene is TRBV27, the J gene TRBJ2-1; 10 nucleotides match TRBD1. The CDR3 consists of 17 residues. The ends lost 5 bases at V and 8 bases at J; junction bases unmatched: 15. Germline CDR1 MNHEY, CDR2 SMNVEV (reference sequence). DNA of the CDR3: TGTGCCAGCAGTCCCCACCTTGGGACAGGGGCAGGGGATGAGCAGTTCTTC. Translation gives CASSPHLGTGAGDEQFF.

This clonotype has at least ten counts. The chain joins TRBV12-3 or TRBV12-4 to TRBJ2-5; D not certain. Trimming shortened V by 4 bases and J by 5 bases, and 11 bases separated the two germline ends. The CDR3 is 13 amino acids. The CDR3 DNA reads TGTGCCAGCAGTTCTAAGCTCGGGGAGACCCAGTACTTC. Translating gives CASSSKLGETQYF.

This clonotype was counted ten times or more. The rearrangement links TRBV12-3 or TRBV12-4 to TRBJ2-1; no firm D call. The CDR3 is made up of 11 amino acids. V was cut by 6 bases and J by 5 bases, with 5 bases left in between. CDR3 region: CASRLNNEQFF. DNA for the CDR3: TGTGCCAGCAGACTCAACAATGAGCAGTTCTTC.

This clonotype was picked up many times. This chain uses TRBV20-1 with TRBJ1-5; D possibly corresponds to TRBD1 (5 bases). From germline, CDR1 is DFQATT and CDR2 SNEGSKA (reference sequence). This CDR3 has 15 residues. Deletions cut 5 bases from V and 3 bases from J, with 17 bases between. The CDR3 sequence is CSASPDGGNNQPQHF. The CDR3 nucleotides are TGCAGTGCTTCCCCGGACGGGGGAAACAATCAGCCCCAGCATTTT.

In this sample, this clonotype turned up many times. The chain recombines TRBV29-1 with TRBJ2-2; perhaps TRBD2 as D (6 bases). CDR1 and CDR2 (germline): SQVTM, ANQGSEA. The CDR3 sequence is 15 residues long. Trimming removed 4 bases from V and 4 bases from J, with 16 bases in between. CDR3 amino acids: CSVGGDRFLTGELFF. For the CDR3, the DNA is TGCAGCGTTGGCGGGGACCGTTTTCTCACCGGGGAGCTGTTTTTT.

This clonotype was observed at least ten times. The genes are TRBV11-2 and TRBJ2-1; D might be TRBD2 (5 bases). The CDR3 is 15 residues long. The germline V gene has CDR1 SGHAT and CDR2 FQNNGV. V was cut by 4 bases and J by 8 bases, with 18 bases left in between. The CDR3 bases are TGTGCCAGCAGCTCGCTCGTCGTGGGCGGGCATGAGCAGTTCTTC. Translated: CASSSLVVGGHEQFF.

This sequence joins TRBV29-1 and TRBJ1-1; perhaps TRBD1 as D (6 bases). Germline V gene data show CDR1 as SQVTM and CDR2 as ANQGSEA. This CDR3 spans 13 amino acids. V was pared by 4 bases and J by 0 bases, with 9 bases between. CDR3 bases: TGCAGCGTTGTAGGACAGCTGAACACTGAAGCTTTCTTT. Protein product: CSVVGQLNTEAFF.

This chain links TRBV27 with TRBJ2-1; D gene uncertain. In germline, CDR1 is MNHEY, CDR2 SMNVEV (reference sequence). This CDR3 region has 15 residues. V was clipped by 5 bases and J by 6 bases, with 17 bases between them. The CDR3 DNA follows: TGTGCCAGCAGTCTAAGGACGGCGCTACGCAATGAGCAGTTCTTC. It codes for CASSLRTALRNEQFF.

The chain uses TRBV5-6 and TRBJ1-5; no clear D gene. Germline V lookup: CDR1 SGHDT, CDR2 YYEEEE. This CDR3 comprises 16 residues. V lost 2 bases and J 3 bases, leaving 15 bases between the germline ends. The CDR3 loop reads CASSFGVAYNNQPQHF. The CDR3 coding sequence is TGTGCCAGCAGCTTTGGAGTGGCCTATAACAATCAGCCCCAGCATTTT.

There are many counts of this clonotype. The chain combines TRBV3-1 with TRBJ2-7, with 10 bases matching TRBD1. V lost 0 bases and J lost 7; bases outside the gene matches: 9. This CDR3 comprises 16 residues. CDR1 is LGHDT and CDR2 is YNNKEL in the germline V gene (reference sequence). The CDR3 spells CASSQEWMGQGMEQYF. The DNA for the CDR3 is TGTGCCAGCAGCCAAGAGTGGATGGGACAGGGGATGGAGCAGTACTTC.

This clonotype was recorded at least ten times. V gene TRBV7-2 combines with J gene TRBJ2-3, with 10 bases fitting TRBD2. Germline trimming cut 2 bases from V and 2 bases from J; bases unmatched to any gene: 10. The germline gives CDR1 SGHTA, CDR2 FQGNSA. This CDR3 region has 18 residues. The CDR3 region has the DNA TGTGCCAGCAGCTTAAGCGGGGGGGGACACCTTGACACAGATACGCAGTATTTT. It specifies CASSLSGGGHLDTDTQYF.

This clonotype showed up many times. The J gene is TRBJ2-5, the V gene TRBV11-2; D gene ambiguous. Between the trimmed V and J ends, which lost 5 bases and 5 bases, there was a span of 15 bases. CDR1 and CDR2 from the germline V gene are SGHAT and FQNNGV. The CDR3 length is 14 residues. CDR3 protein: CASSPDWGGETQYF. CDR3 in DNA: TGTGCCAGCAGCCCTGACTGGGGTGGTGAGACCCAGTACTTC.

To note about this clonotype: With a far larger clone one base away, a read error is the likely cause. The rearrangement uses TRBV5-6 and TRBJ1-3; D is ambiguous. Germline V gene lookup returns CDR1 SGHDT and CDR2 YYEEEE. CDR3 size: 12 residues. V lost 4 bases and J lost 4, with 6 bases in between. The CDR3 DNA is TGTGCCAGCAGCAACCCGGGAAACACCATATATTTT. As protein: CASSNPGNTIYF.

At least ten counts were recorded for this clonotype. This chain links TRBV5-1 with TRBJ1-2, with D perhaps TRBD1 (5 bases). Per germline, CDR1 SGHRS and CDR2 YFSETQ. The CDR3 covers 14 residues. Trimming cost V 3 bases and J 4 bases, with 13 bases left between them. The CDR3 sequence is CASSSGTGSYGYTF. CDR3 nucleotide sequence: TGCGCCAGCAGCTCCGGGACGGGGAGCTATGGCTACACCTTC.

This clonotype has at least ten counts. V gene TRBV14 combines with J gene TRBJ2-7; either TRBD1 or TRBD2 may fit D (5 bases each). The CDR3 length is 17 residues. Germline CDR1 is SGHDN and CDR2 is FVKESK. Trimming cost V 4 bases and J 4 bases, with 23 bases left between them. This CDR3 reads CASSLTYQGASPYEQYF. CDR3 in DNA: TGTGCCAGCAGCCTAACGTATCAGGGAGCTAGCCCATACGAGCAGTACTTC.

This clonotype was seen repeatedly, ten times or more. J is TRBJ1-1 and V is TRBV29-1; no firm D call. This CDR3 region has 14 residues. Trimming took 6 bases from V and 1 from J, leaving 15 bases between them. Germline V gene data show CDR1 as SQVTM and CDR2 as ANQGSEA. CDR3 coding DNA: TGCAGCGTCCAACGCCACCGCCCGAACACTGAAGCTTTCTTT. This translates into CSVQRHRPNTEAFF.

This clonotype turned up a few times. The chain combines TRBV5-3 with TRBJ2-4; TRBD2 matches 7 bases. TRBV5-3 belongs to the ORF category, with a function that is uncertain. This CDR3 spans 15 amino acids. V dropped 8 bases and J dropped 1; count of bases not matched to a gene: 9. Written as DNA, the CDR3 is TGTGCCAGCAGCGGGGCTGCGGGGGCCAAAAACATTCAGTACTTC. Amino acids: CASSGAAGAKNIQYF.

This clonotype was seen many times. The chain combines TRBV5-1 with TRBJ2-1; D remains unclear. CDR1 is SGHRS, CDR2 YFSETQ, per germline. This CDR3 is 15 amino acids long. V was cut by 4 bases and J by 7 bases, with 18 bases left in between. The CDR3 region has the DNA TGCGCCAGCAGCCCCGACGCCCTGCGTCTAAATGAGCAGTTCTTC. As protein: CASSPDALRLNEQFF.

The J gene is TRBJ2-5, the V gene TRBV20-1; D unresolved. Trimming took off 5 bases at V and 1 base at J, with 11 bases between the two ends. The CDR3 sequence is 13 residues long. Per the germline V gene, CDR1 is DFQATT and CDR2 is SNEGSKA (reference sequence). This chain's CDR3 is CSALRATQETQYF. For the CDR3, the DNA is TGCAGTGCTCTTAGAGCAACCCAAGAGACCCAGTACTTC.

This clonotype occurred many times. The chain employs TRBV20-1 and TRBJ1-5; D gene ambiguous. The CDR3 is 14 residues long. Germline V gene data show CDR1 as DFQATT and CDR2 as SNEGSKA (reference sequence). The V and J ends lost 6 bases and 6 bases respectively, with 18 bases between them. CDR3 protein: CSAVKQTLGQPQHF. In DNA form, the CDR3 reads TGCAGTGCCGTTAAGCAGACTCTGGGTCAGCCCCAGCATTTT.

CDR3 nucleotide sequence: TGTGCCAGCAAACCCCCAGGGGGCGTCTACAATGAGCAGTTCTTC. This encodes CASKPPGGVYNEQFF. The V and J genes are TRBV5-5 and TRBJ2-1; 8 bases fit TRBD1. V shed 6 bases and J 3 bases; nucleotides not matched to a gene: 8. Germline V gene lookup returns CDR1 SGHKS and CDR2 YYEKEE (reference sequence). The CDR3 contains 15 residues.

This clonotype was detected many times. J is TRBJ1-2 and V is TRBV6-2 or TRBV6-3; 7 bases line up with TRBD1. This CDR3 has 14 residues. Per the germline V gene, CDR1 is MNHEY and CDR2 is SVGEGT. V lost 6 bases and J lost 4; bases outside the gene matches: 8. DNA for the CDR3: TGTGCCAGCAGAGCGACAGGGTCGGTCTATGGCTACACCTTC. This sequence encodes CASRATGSVYGYTF.

There are many counts of this clonotype. The chain links TRBV20-1 to TRBJ1-1, with D possibly TRBD1 on 6 matching bases. V was trimmed by 3 bases and J by 0 bases, leaving 20 bases between them. CDR3 length: 17 residues. CDR1 is DFQATT and CDR2 is SNEGSKA in the germline V gene (reference sequence). The CDR3 bases are TGCAGTGCTAGGAGGGGGGACGGCGTCAACATGAACACTGAAGCTTTCTTT. Translating it yields CSARRGDGVNMNTEAFF.

The table lists this clonotype with many counts. The chain employs TRBV5-4 and TRBJ2-2, with D perhaps being TRBD1 or TRBD2 (6 bases each). CDR1 SGHNT and CDR2 YYREEE come from the germline V gene (reference sequence). This CDR3 comprises 18 residues. Trimming pared 9 bases from V and 2 bases from J, leaving 26 bases between. The CDR3 loop is CATTGGGTAYGNTGELFF. The CDR3 DNA reads as TGTGCCACCACCGGAGGGGGAACCGCCTATGGAAACACCGGGGAGCTGTTTTTT.

This chain links TRBV20-1 with TRBJ2-1; 7 nucleotides agree with TRBD2. The germline V gene has CDR1 DFQATT and CDR2 SNEGSKA (reference sequence). Trimming removed 0 bases from V and 7 bases from J; junction bases left unmatched: 9. There are 15 residues in the CDR3. The CDR3 DNA sequence: TGCAGTGCTAGAGAGGCGGGGGAGGCGGGGAATGAGCAGTTCTTC. Its translation: CSAREAGEAGNEQFF.

Concerning this clonotype: Only one base separates this from a far larger clonotype, so it likely reflects a read error. The chain recombines TRBV5-5 with TRBJ2-7; 12 bases fit TRBD2. This CDR3 comprises 16 residues. Germline CDR1 SGHKS, CDR2 YYEKEE (reference sequence). The CDR3 DNA follows: TGCGCCAGCAGCTCCTCGACTAGCGGGGGCTACAATGAGCAGTACTTC. Amino acid sequence: CASSSSTSGGYNEQYF.